What follows is one T cell receptor (beta chain) and its context. The antigen it recognizes is unknown. No base quality information exists; no much larger clone differs at one position. The record originates from a study of T cell responses to AZD1222 COVID-19 vaccine (dated by TCRdb to about 2021). In terms of the full investigation: AZD1222 recipients whose second dose came at about 4 weeks and those whose second dose came at about 12 weeks were combined into one group, since spike-specific TCR depth and breadth did not differ between the two schedules. TCR sequencing covered 233 trial participants: nearly 210 given two doses of AZD1222 and 26 given two doses of MenACWY control vaccine. Trial participants were enrolled into age subgroups of 18-55, 56-69 and 70-plus years, which contained approximately 150, 28 and 58 TCR-sequenced participants, respectively. Here is what the overall study found, with its caveats: Participants were mostly white British, with more females than males. The authors suggested clonal diversity may have been underestimated. The 56-69-year group was small, and its depth increase did not reach significance, likely because of low power. Vaccine-associated CD4 TCRs spanned the whole spike protein, with dominant responses in regions 160-218 and 743-854. Conclusions about previously exposed vaccinees were limited because only a handful of AZD1222 recipients were SARS-CoV-2 seropositive at baseline. A significant rise in spike-specific TCR breadth and depth was observed after two AZD1222 doses relative to day 0 and relative to MenACWY recipients. Reportedly, almost half of the unique spike-specific TCRs recognized epitopes lying outside the regions that are mutated in the B.1.351 and B.1.1.7 variants. Because no day 14 peak-response samples were available, the repertoires could be characterized only after the peak T cell response.

Deletion took 4 bases off V and 7 bases off J, with a span of 14 bases between the germline ends. The CDR3 covers 13 residues, taking in both the cysteine and the phenylalanine. The sequence is cut down to CDR3 DNA, 39 bases in frame from base 1. Based on the germline V gene, the CDR1 and CDR2 sequences are SGDLS and YYNGEE. The CDR3 regions of human TCRbeta chains were analyzed by immunosequencing. Per the authors' processing: TCRs in the repertoires were matched against a reference library of SARS-CoV-2-specific TCRs that had been generated with the MIRA antigen-specificity platform. Breadth was defined as the fraction of unique TCRs that were SARS-CoV-2-associated, and depth was defined as the fraction of total T cells that were SARS-CoV-2-associated. Each spike-specific TCR was assigned to its reactive spike region and to a CD4 or CD8 class using the MIRA data. Log10-transformed breadth and depth values were compared by one-way ANOVA with Sidak's multiple comparisons tests. TCRdb took over this immuneACCESS table, retaining in-frame rearrangements with V and J assigned. Such tables are incomplete; in checked studies, under half of the missing clones stem from an unresolved V gene, and the remainder is unexplained. V and J calls and clone size are those listed in that table; D and trimming were worked out from the DNA. In all, the sample holds around 99,000 clones, and 87% of those were seen once. The ten largest make up approximately 5.2% of the sample.

The sample's time point label, in plain terms: baseline before first vaccination. The vaccinee samples were drawn from two UK trials, COV001 and COV002, one of which was a single-blind randomized controlled phase 2/3 trial testing AZD1222 (ChAdOx1 nCoV-19) in healthy adults. For TCRbeta chain sequencing, PBMC samples were collected from trial participants at day 0 and at day 28 after the second dose. The receptor was isolated from an adult in good health. The rearrangement combines TRBV9 with TRBJ1-2, with a tentative D gene TRBD1 over 5 matching bases. Sequenced here: peripheral blood, sampled on day 0 of AZD1222 vaccination. The DNA sequence reads TGTGCCAGCAGCCTCCTGGAGCAGGGTGGCTACACCTTC. The resulting protein is CASSLLEQGGYTF.